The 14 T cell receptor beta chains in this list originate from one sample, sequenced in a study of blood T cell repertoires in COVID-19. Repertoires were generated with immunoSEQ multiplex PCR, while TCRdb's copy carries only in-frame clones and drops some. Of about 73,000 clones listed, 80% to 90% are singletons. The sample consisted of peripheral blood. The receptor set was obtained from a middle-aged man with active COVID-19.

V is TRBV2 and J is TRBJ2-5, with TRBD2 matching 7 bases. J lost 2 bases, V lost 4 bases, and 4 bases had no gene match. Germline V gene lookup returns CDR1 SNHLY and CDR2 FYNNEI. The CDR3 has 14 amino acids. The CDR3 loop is CASSVGTMQETQYF. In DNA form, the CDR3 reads TGTGCCAGCAGTGTAGGGACTATGCAAGAGACCCAGTACTTC.

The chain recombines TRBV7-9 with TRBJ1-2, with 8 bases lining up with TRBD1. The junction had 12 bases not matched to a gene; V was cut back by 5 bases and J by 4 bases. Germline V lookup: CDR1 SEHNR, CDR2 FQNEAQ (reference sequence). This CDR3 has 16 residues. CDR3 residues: CASSDWAGQGTYGYTF. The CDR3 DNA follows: TGTGCCAGCAGCGACTGGGCCGGACAGGGAACCTATGGCTACACCTTC.

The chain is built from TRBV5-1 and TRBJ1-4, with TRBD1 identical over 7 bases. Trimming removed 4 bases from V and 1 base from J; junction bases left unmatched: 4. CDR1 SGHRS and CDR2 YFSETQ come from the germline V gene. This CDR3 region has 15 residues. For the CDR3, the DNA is TGCGCCAGCAGCCTACAGGGGTTAACTAATGAAAAACTGTTTTTT. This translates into CASSLQGLTNEKLFF.

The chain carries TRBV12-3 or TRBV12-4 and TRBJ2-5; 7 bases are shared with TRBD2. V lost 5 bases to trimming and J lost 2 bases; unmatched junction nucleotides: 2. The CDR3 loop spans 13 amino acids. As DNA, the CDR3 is TGTGCCAGCAGTCGCGGGAGTCAAGAGACCCAGTACTTC. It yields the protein CASSRGSQETQYF.

The CDR3 DNA reads TGTGCCACCAGTGACAGCGACCAAGAGACCCAGTACTTC. This encodes CATSDSDQETQYF. This rearrangement joins TRBV24-1 to TRBJ2-5, with D hard to call. CDR1 and CDR2 (germline): KGHDR, SFDVKD. V lost 4 bases and J 0 bases, leaving 5 bases between the germline ends. This CDR3 has 13 residues.

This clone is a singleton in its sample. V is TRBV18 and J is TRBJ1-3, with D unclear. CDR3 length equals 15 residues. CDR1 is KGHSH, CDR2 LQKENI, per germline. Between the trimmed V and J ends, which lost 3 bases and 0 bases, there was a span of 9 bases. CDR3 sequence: CASSPVLSSGNTIYF. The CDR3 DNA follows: TGTGCCAGCTCACCCGTACTAAGCTCTGGAAACACCATATATTTT.

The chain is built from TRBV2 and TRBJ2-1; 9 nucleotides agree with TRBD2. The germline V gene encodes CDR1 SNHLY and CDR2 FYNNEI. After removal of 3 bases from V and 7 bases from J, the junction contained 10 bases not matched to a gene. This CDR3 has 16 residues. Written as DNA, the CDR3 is TGTGCCAGCAGTGATCCGGCGGGGGGGCCGAGGAATGAGCAGTTCTTC. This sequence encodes CASSDPAGGPRNEQFF.

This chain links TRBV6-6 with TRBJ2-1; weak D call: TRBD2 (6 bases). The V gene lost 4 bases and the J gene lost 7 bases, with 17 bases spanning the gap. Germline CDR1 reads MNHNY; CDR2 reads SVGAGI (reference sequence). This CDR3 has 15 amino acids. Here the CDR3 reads CASSSPGLAGNEQFF. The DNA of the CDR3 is TGTGCCAGCAGTTCCCCGGGACTGGCCGGTAATGAGCAGTTCTTC.

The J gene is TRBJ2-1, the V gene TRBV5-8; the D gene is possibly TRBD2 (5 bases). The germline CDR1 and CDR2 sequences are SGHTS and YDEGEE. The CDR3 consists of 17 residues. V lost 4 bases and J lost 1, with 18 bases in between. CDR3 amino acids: CASSLEAVLGSYNEQFF. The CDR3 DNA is TGTGCCAGCAGCCTGGAAGCGGTTTTAGGGTCCTACAATGAGCAGTTCTTC.

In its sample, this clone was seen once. CDR3 in amino acids: CASSLGAEGNQPQHF. The CDR3 bases are TGTGCCAGCAGCTTAGGTGCAGAAGGCAATCAGCCCCAGCATTTT. The V gene is TRBV7-8, the J gene TRBJ1-5; no firm D call. This CDR3 has 15 residues. V was shortened by 1 base and J by 2 bases, with 9 bases between the two germline ends. Germline V CDR1 and CDR2: SGHVS, FQNEAQ.

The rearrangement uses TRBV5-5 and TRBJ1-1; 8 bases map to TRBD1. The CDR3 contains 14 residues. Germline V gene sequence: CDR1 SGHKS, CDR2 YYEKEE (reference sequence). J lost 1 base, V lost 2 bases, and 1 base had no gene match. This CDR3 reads CASSLGTGNTEAFF. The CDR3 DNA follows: TGTGCCAGCAGCTTAGGGACAGGGAACACTGAAGCTTTCTTT.

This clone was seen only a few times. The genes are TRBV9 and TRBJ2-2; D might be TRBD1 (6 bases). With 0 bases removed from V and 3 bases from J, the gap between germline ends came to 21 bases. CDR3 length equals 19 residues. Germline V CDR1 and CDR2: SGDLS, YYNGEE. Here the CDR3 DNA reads TGTGCCAGCAGCGTAGCGGACAGAAACAACCTCATTTACACCGGGGAGCTGTTTTTT. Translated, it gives CASSVADRNNLIYTGELFF.

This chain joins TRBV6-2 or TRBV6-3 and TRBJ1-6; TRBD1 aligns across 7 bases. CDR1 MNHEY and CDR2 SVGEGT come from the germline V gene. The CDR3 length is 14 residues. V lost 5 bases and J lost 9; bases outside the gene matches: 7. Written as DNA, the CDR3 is TGTGCCAGCAGTGGTTGGGACAGAGTTTCACCCCTCCACTTT. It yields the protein CASSGWDRVSPLHF.

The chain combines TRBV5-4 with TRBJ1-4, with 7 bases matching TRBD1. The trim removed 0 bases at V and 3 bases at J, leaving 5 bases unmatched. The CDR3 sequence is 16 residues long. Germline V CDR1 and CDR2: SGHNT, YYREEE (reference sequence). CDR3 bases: TGTGCCAGCAGCTTGGAAAGGACAGGCTCTAATGAAAAACTGTTTTTT. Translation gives CASSLERTGSNEKLFF. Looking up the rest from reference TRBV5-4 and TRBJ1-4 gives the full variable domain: ETGVTQSPTHLIKTRGQQVTLRCSSQSGHNTVSWYQQALGQGPQFIFQYYREEENGRGNFPPRFSGLQFPNYSSELNVNALELDDSALYLCASSLERTGSNEKLFFGSGTQLSVL.